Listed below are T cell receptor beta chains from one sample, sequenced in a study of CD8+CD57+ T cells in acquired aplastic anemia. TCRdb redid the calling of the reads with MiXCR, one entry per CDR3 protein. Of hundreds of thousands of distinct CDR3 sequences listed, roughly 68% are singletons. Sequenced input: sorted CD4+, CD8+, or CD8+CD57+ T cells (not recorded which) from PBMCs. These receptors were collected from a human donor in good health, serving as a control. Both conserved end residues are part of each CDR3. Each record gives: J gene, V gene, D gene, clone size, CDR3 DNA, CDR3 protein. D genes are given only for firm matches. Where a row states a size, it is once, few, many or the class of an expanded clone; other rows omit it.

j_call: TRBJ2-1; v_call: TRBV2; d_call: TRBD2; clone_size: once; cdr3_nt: TGTGCCACCAGCGCCGGGGGGAGAGGAAATGAGCAGTTCTTC; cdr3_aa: CATSAGGRGNEQFF
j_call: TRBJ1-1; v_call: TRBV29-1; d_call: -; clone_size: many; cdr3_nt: TGCAGCGGAGGGCTGCAGGCAAACTCTGAAGCTTTCTTT; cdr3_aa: CSGGLQANSEAFF
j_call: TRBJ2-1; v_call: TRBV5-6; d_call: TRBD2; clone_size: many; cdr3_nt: TGTGCCAGCAGCGACGACATTGGCGGGACTAGAGTCAATGAGCAGTTCTTC; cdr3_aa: CASSDDIGGTRVNEQFF
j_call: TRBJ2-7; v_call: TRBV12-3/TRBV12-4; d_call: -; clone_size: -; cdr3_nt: TGTGCCAGCACACTCGCGAGACAGAACTACGAGCAGTACTTC; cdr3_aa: CASTLARQNYEQYF
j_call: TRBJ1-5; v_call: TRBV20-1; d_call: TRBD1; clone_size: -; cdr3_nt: TGCAGTGTTAACGCAGGGGGTACTAATGAGCATTTT; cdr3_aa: CSVNAGGTNEHF
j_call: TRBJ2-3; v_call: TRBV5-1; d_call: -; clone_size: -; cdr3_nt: TGTGCCAGCAGCTTTCGGACTGCGGGGTACACAGATACGCAGTATTTT; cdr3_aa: CASSFRTAGYTDTQYF
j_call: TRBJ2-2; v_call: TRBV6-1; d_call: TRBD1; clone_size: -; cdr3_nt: TGTGCCAGCAGAGCTACAGGGGGCATCGGGGAGCTGTTTTTT; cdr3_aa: CASRATGGIGELFF
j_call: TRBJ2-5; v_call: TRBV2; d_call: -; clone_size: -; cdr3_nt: TGTGCCAGCAGCGCAGCACTGGGCCAAGAGACCAAGTACTTC; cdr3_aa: CASSAALGQETKYF
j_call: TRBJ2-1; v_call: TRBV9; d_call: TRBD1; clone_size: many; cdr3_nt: TGTGCCAGCAGCGTGGGGACAGGGCGAATTAGGAATGAGCAGTTCTTC; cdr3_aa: CASSVGTGRIRNEQFF
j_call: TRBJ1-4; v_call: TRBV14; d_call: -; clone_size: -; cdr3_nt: TGTGCCAGCAGACCAGAAGCGGTTAATGAAACAGTACTTTTT; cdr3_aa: CASRPEAVNETVLF
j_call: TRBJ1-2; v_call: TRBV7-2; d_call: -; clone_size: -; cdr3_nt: -; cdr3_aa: CASSLELGTYGCTTF
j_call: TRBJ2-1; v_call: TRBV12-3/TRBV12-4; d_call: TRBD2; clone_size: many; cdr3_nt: TGTGCCAGCAGTCCAGCGGGGGACTACAATGAGCAGTTCTTC; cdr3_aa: CASSPAGDYNEQFF
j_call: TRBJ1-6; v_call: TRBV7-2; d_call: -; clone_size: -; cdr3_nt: TGTGCCAGCAGCTTAGTTGGAGAAGCTATCTTTCCCCTCCACTTT; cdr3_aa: CASSLVGEAIFPLHF
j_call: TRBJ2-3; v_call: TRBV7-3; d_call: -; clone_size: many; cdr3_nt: TGTGCCAGCAGCTTAACCCATGGAAGCACAGATACGCAGTATTTT; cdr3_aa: CASSLTHGSTDTQYF
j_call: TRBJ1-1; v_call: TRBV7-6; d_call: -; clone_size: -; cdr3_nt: TGTGCCAGCAGTACGGGACCGCTCCTCAATGAGCAGTTT; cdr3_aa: CASSTGPLLNEQF
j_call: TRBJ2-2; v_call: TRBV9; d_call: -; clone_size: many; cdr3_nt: TGTGCCAGCAGGGGGCCCAGGGAGAACACCGGGGAGCTGTTTTTT; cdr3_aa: CASRGPRENTGELFF
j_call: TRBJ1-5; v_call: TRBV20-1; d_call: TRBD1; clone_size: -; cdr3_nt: TGCAGTGCTAGAGACCCCAGACAGGGCAGCAGCAATCAGCCCCAGCATTTT; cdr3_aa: CSARDPRQGSSNQPQHF
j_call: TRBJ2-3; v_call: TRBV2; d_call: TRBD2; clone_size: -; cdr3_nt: TGTGCCAGCAGAGCGGGGGCTGCGATTCTAGTGGGCTATCAGTATTTT; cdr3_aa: CASRAGAAILVGYQYF
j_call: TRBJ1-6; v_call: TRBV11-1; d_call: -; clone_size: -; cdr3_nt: TGTGCCAGCAGCTCTCAACAGGGCACTAATTCACCCCTCCACTTT; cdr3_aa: CASSSQQGTNSPLHF
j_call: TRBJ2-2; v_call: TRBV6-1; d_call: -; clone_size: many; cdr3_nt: TGTGCCAGCAGTGAACTAGTTGACACCGGGGAGCTGTTTTTT; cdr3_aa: CASSELVDTGELFF
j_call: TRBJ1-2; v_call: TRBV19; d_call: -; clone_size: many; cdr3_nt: TGTGCCAGTCGCGGAGTCAGCGTTAGCTACACCTTC; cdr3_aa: CASRGVSVSYTF
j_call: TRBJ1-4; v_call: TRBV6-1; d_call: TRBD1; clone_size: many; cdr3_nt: TGTGCCAGCAGGTCGACAGGGCGTGAAAAACTGTTTTTT; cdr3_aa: CASRSTGREKLFF
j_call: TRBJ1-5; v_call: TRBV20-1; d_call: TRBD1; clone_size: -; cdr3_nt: TGCAGTGCTAGAGCCGACAGGGAAACTCAGCATTTT; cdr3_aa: CSARADRETQHF
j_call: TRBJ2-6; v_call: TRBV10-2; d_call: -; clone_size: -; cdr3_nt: TGTGCCAGCAGCCCAGCGGCCAACGTCCTGACTTTC; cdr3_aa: CASSPAANVLTF
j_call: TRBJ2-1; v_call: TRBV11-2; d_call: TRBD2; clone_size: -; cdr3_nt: TGTGCCAGCAGCTTAGTCCAGGCTAGCGGGGGGGCCTCCTACAATGAGCAGTTCTTC; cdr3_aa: CASSLVQASGGASYNEQFF
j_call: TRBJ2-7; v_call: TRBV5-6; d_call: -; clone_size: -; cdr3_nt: TGTGCCAGCAGCTCGATCGTTGACGGAGGTGAGCAGTACTTC; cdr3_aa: CASSSIVDGGEQYF
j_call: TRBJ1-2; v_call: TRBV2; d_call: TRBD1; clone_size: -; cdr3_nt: TGTGCCAGCAGCGACAGGGAGTACGGGGATGGCTACCCGTTT; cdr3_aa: CASSDREYGDGYPF
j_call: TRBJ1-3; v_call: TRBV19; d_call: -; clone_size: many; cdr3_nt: TGTGCCAGTAGTATCCGGACAGCTGGAAACACCATATATTTT; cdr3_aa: CASSIRTAGNTIYF
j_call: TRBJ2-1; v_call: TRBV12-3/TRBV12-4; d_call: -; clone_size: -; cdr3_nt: TGTGCCAGCACCGTGGTGGGGGGCCTAAGCTCCTACAATGAGCAGTTCTTC; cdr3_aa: CASTVVGGLSSYNEQFF
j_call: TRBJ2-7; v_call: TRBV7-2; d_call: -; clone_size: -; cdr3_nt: TGTGCCAGCAGCTTACAGAGGGCCTCGGACGAGAAGCTGTTC; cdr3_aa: CASSLQRASDEKLF
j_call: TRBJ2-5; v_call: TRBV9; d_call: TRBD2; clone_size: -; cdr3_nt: TGTGCCAGCAGCTTAAATCGGGGGGACCAGGAGACCCAGTACTTC; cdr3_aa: CASSLNRGDQETQYF
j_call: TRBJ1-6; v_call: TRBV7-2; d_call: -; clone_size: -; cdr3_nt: -; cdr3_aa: CASSLTYEQYFGPPLHF
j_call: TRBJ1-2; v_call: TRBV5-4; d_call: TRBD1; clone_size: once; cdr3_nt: TGTGCCAGCAGCCCGACTAGCGTCACAGGGGAAAGTTATGGCTACACCTTC; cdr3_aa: CASSPTSVTGESYGYTF
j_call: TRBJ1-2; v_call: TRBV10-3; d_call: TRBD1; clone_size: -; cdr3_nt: TGTGCCATAGCCGGACAGGGGGCGGCGGACTATGGCTACACCTTC; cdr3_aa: CAIAGQGAADYGYTF
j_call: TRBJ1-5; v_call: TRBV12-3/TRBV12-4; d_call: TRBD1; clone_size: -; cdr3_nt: TGTGCCAGCAGCCCGTCGGGGACAGGGTCTGGGGTTCAGCCCCAGCATTTT; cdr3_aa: CASSPSGTGSGVQPQHF
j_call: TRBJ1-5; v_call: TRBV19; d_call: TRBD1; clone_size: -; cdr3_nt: TGTGCCAGCAGCGGACAGGCCTATCAGCCCCAGCATTTT; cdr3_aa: CASSGQAYQPQHF
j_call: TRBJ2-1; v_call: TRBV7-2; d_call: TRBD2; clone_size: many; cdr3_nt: TGTGCCAGCAGCTTAGTGTCTAGCGGGGGGTTAGGTGAGCAGTTCTTC; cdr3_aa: CASSLVSSGGLGEQFF
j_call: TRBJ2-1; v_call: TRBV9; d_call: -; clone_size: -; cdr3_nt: TGTGCCTGCAGCCCACCACCCTCCAGGAGCACAGATACGTTCTTC; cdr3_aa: CACSPPPSRSTDTFF
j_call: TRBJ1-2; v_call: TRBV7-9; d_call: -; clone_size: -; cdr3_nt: TGTGCCAGCAGCTTCGTGGGGGTCAAATATGGTCTCACGTTC; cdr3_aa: CASSFVGVKYGLTF
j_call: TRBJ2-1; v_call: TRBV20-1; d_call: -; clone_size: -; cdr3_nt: TGCAGTGCAAGCTCGACTAGCAATGAGCAGTTCTTC; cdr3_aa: CSASSTSNEQFF
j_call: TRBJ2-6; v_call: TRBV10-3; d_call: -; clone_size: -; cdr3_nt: TGTGCCGGCCTCGGGGACTCTGGGGCCAACGTCCTGACTTTC; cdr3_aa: CAGLGDSGANVLTF